Listed below are T cell receptor beta chains from one sample, sequenced in a study of response to subunit inactivated influenza vaccine. TCRdb reprocessed the RT-PCR reads via MiXCR and lists one record per CDR3 protein. The sample contains more than 400,000 distinct CDR3 sequences, roughly 9.7% of which appear only once. The material sequenced was PBMCs from blood, taken roughly 48 days after vaccination. These receptors all stem from a man aged 50 to 60 who received an inactivated influenza vaccine. Each CDR3 is given with its conserved first and last residue. The D gene is left open where the match is weak. Only part of the rows carry a size: once, few, many, or a class if the clone is expanded.

size,D,V,J,DNA,CDR3
many,NA,TRBV7-8,TRBJ2-1,TGTGCCAGCAGCACCCAAGACTTACTGAGCTCCTACAATGAGCAGTTCTTC,CASSTQDLLSSYNEQFF
NA,NA,TRBV20-1,TRBJ1-4,TGCAGTGTTACTCGCCCAGGTGGAGCAACTAATGAAAAACTGTTTTTT,CSVTRPGGATNEKLFF
few,NA,TRBV4-3,TRBJ2-1,TGCGCCAGCAGCCAAGAATGGGGGGTTGGGTGGAATGAGCAGTTCTTC,CASSQEWGVGWNEQFF
many,TRBD1,TRBV12-3/TRBV12-4,TRBJ2-1,TGTGCCAGCAGTCCCAGACAGGGGAGCTCCTACAATGAGCAGTTCTTC,CASSPRQGSSYNEQFF
NA,NA,TRBV14,TRBJ2-7,TGTGCCAGCAGCCAAGATTGGGGACAAAGAGTATACGAGCAGTACTTC,CASSQDWGQRVYEQYF
few,TRBD2,TRBV9,TRBJ2-7,TGTGCCAGCAGCGTAGCGGCTAGCGGGCCCTACGAGCAGTACTTC,CASSVAASGPYEQYF
many,TRBD2,TRBV12-3/TRBV12-4,TRBJ2-1,TGTGCCAGCAGTCCCCTGACTAGCGGGGTGTTCGTTGAGCAGTTCTTC,CASSPLTSGVFVEQFF
NA,NA,TRBV11-2,TRBJ2-3,TGTGCCAGCAGCTTAGAGGCGGGTACGCAGTATTTT,CASSLEAGTQYF
many,TRBD1,TRBV20-1,TRBJ2-1,TGCAGTGCTAGAGATTACCGACAGGGGACGTCCTACAATGAGCAGTTCTTC,CSARDYRQGTSYNEQFF
NA,NA,TRBV5-1,TRBJ2-5,TGCGCCAGCAGCAGGGGGGACTACCCCCAAGAGACCCAGTACTTC,CASSRGDYPQETQYF
few,NA,TRBV7-9,TRBJ2-7,TGTGCCACCCGCTCCCTATCGTACGAGCAGTACTTC,CATRSLSYEQYF
NA,TRBD1,TRBV7-9,TRBJ2-2,TGTGCCAGCAGCTCACTAGCCGGGACAGGGTACACCGGGGAGCTGTTTTTT,CASSSLAGTGYTGELFF
NA,NA,TRBV11-2,TRBJ2-5,TGTGCCAGCAGCGTTCGTCAGACCCAGTACTTC,CASSVRQTQYF
many,TRBD2,TRBV6-1,TRBJ2-2,TGTGCCAGCAAGGGAGGGAGCGGGGTCGCCGGGGAGCTGTTTTTT,CASKGGSGVAGELFF
NA,TRBD2,TRBV7-2,TRBJ2-7,TGTGCCAGCAGCCTATCGACTAGCGGCGAATCCTACGAGCAGTACTTC,CASSLSTSGESYEQYF